The next 18 T cell receptor beta chains were all read from a single sample in a study of blood T cell repertoires in COVID-19. Profiled with immunoSEQ multiplex PCR; TCRdb holds only in-frame clones, not every one. The data contain about 69,000 clones, 90% of them seen just once; the ten biggest clones take up 5% to 6.5%. Sequencing was carried out using peripheral blood. Receptors originate from a woman between 18 and 30 years old with acute or convalescent COVID-19.

J is TRBJ2-7 and V is TRBV5-6; D possibly corresponds to TRBD2 (5 bases). Germline assignment: CDR1 SGHDT and CDR2 YYEEEE. The CDR3 runs to 12 residues. Trimming stripped 4 bases from V and 4 bases from J, with 9 bases between. CDR3 DNA sequence: TGTGCCAGCAGCGCCGGACTGTACGAGCAGTACTTC. Its translation: CASSAGLYEQYF.

The chain uses TRBV10-3 and TRBJ2-2, with 8 nucleotides matching TRBD2. Germline CDR1 and CDR2: ENHRY and SYGVKD. The CDR3 runs 17 residues. Germline trimming cut 4 bases from V and 2 bases from J; bases unmatched to any gene: 9. CDR3 residues: CAISAAGGPLNTGELFF. CDR3 nucleotides: TGTGCCATCAGTGCGGCGGGGGGCCCTCTAAACACCGGGGAGCTGTTTTTT.

The V gene is TRBV6-5, the J gene TRBJ2-7; tentative D call: TRBD1 (5 bases). Trimming took off 5 bases at V and 0 bases at J, with 11 bases between the two ends. This CDR3 is 14 amino acids long. Per germline, CDR1 MNHEY and CDR2 SVGAGI. The CDR3 sequence: CASSPYRSSYEQYF. The CDR3 DNA reads as TGTGCCAGCAGTCCCTACAGGAGCTCCTACGAGCAGTACTTC.

The genes are TRBV27 and TRBJ2-7; 9 bases are shared with TRBD2. There are 13 residues in the CDR3. Germline loops: CDR1 MNHEY, CDR2 SMNVEV (reference sequence). The V segment lost 6 bases and the J segment 4 bases; nucleotides outside the gene matches: 4. CDR3 loop: CASRLSGSYEQYF. In DNA, the CDR3 is TGTGCCAGCAGACTTAGCGGGAGTTACGAGCAGTACTTC.

This chain joins TRBV10-3 and TRBJ1-6; TRBD1 aligns across 9 bases. The CDR3 runs 15 residues. Germline V gene sequence: CDR1 ENHRY, CDR2 SYGVKD. V shed 3 bases and J 10 bases; nucleotides not matched to a gene: 7. CDR3 nucleotides: TGTGCCATCAGTGATCCACAGGGGGCGAAATCACCCCTCCACTTT. It codes for CAISDPQGAKSPLHF.

This clone was detected only once. V usage is TRBV9 and J usage is TRBJ2-2, with a possible D match to TRBD1 (7 bases). The CDR3 length is 16 residues. Trimming left V 4 bases short and J 1 base short, with 14 bases between. CDR1 is SGDLS and CDR2 is YYNGEE in the germline V gene. DNA for the CDR3: TGTGCCAGCAGCCCGCGGGACAGAGAGAACACCGGGGAGCTGTTTTTT. This sequence encodes CASSPRDRENTGELFF.

The chain recombines TRBV6-2 or TRBV6-3 with TRBJ1-5; D is unclear. This CDR3 spans 12 amino acids. In germline, CDR1 is MNHEY, CDR2 SVGEGT. The V and J ends lost 4 bases and 8 bases respectively, with 9 bases between them. CDR3 sequence: CASSSTAEPQHF. The DNA for the CDR3 is TGTGCCAGCAGTTCCACGGCGGAGCCCCAGCATTTT.

The V call is TRBV5-1, the J call TRBJ2-3; 9 nucleotides align to TRBD2. CDR1 SGHRS and CDR2 YFSETQ come from the germline V gene. The CDR3 has 16 amino acids. The junction had 7 bases not matched to a gene; V was cut back by 1 base and J by 4 bases. As DNA, the CDR3 is TGCGCCAGCAGCTTGATCCAGCGGGAGGCCTCAGATACGCAGTATTTT. It yields the protein CASSLIQREASDTQYF.

The chain is built from TRBV7-9 and TRBJ2-5; D gene unclear. The CDR3 length is 13 residues. Germline loops: CDR1 SEHNR, CDR2 FQNEAQ (reference sequence). With 2 bases removed from V and 4 bases from J, the gap between germline ends came to 8 bases. The CDR3 DNA reads as TGTGCCAGCAGCTTAATTCGTCCAGAGACCCAGTACTTC. The encoded protein is CASSLIRPETQYF.

J is TRBJ1-5 and V is TRBV7-9; no clear D gene. Trimming took 2 bases from V and 10 from J, leaving 9 bases between them. Germline V gene lookup returns CDR1 SEHNR and CDR2 FQNEAQ (reference sequence). The CDR3 is 12 amino acids. In nucleotides, the CDR3 is TGTGCCAGCAGCTTAAATTTAGATCCCCAGCATTTT. Its translation is CASSLNLDPQHF.

V usage is TRBV7-2 and J usage is TRBJ1-1; TRBD1 might be the D (5 bases). The length of the CDR3 is 14 residues. Trimming shortened V by 5 bases and J by 1 base, and 11 bases separated the two germline ends. Germline loops: CDR1 SGHTA, CDR2 FQGNSA. CDR3 DNA: TGTGCCAGCAGCAGACGGGGGGGGAACACTGAAGCTTTCTTT. Translation gives CASSRRGGNTEAFF.

J is TRBJ2-1 and V is TRBV11-2; 12 bases align to TRBD2. Germline V gene data show CDR1 as SGHAT and CDR2 as FQNNGV. The CDR3 totals 15 residues. V lost 5 bases, J lost 6 bases, and 5 bases stayed unmatched. Here the CDR3 DNA reads TGTGCCAGCAGCACACTAGCGGGGGGTAGCAATGAGCAGTTCTTC. Translating it yields CASSTLAGGSNEQFF. The complete variable domain, with remaining parts taken from reference TRBV11-2 and TRBJ2-1, reads EAGVAQSPRYKIIEKRQSVAFWCNPISGHATLYWYQQILGQGPKLLIQFQNNGVVDDSQLPKDRFSAERLKGVDSTLKIQPAKLEDSAVYLCASSTLAGGSNEQFFGPGTRLTVL.

The chain has TRBV27 and TRBJ2-7; a weak D match, TRBD1 (5 bases). Germline V gives CDR1 MNHEY, CDR2 SMNVEV (reference sequence). V lost 2 bases to trimming and J lost 3 bases, with 11 bases between them. The CDR3 is 14 amino acids. The CDR3: CASSLRGPVYEQYF. Written as DNA, the CDR3 is TGTGCCAGCAGTTTAAGGGGTCCGGTCTACGAGCAGTACTTC.

The V and J genes are TRBV19 and TRBJ2-1; no definite D call. Germline values: CDR1 LNHDA, CDR2 SQIVND (reference sequence). Trimming removed 1 base from V and 5 bases from J, with 6 bases in between. The CDR3 covers 13 residues. CDR3 in amino acids: CASSIGVNNEQFF. CDR3 coding DNA: TGTGCCAGTAGTATAGGAGTAAACAATGAGCAGTTCTTC.

This chain joins TRBV6-2 or TRBV6-3 and TRBJ2-1; D possibly corresponds to TRBD1 (6 bases). The V end lost 5 bases, the J end lost 5 bases, and 10 bases lay between the germline ends. The CDR3 is 13 amino acids. Germline assignment: CDR1 MNHEY and CDR2 SVGEGT. CDR3 DNA: TGTGCCAGCAGTAGGACAGAAAACAATGAGCAGTTCTTC. Translating it yields CASSRTENNEQFF.

V is TRBV5-5 and J is TRBJ1-2; weak D call: TRBD1 (5 bases). Germline lookup yields CDR1 SGHKS and CDR2 YYEKEE (reference sequence). The CDR3 has 17 amino acids. V lost 8 bases to trimming and J lost 2 bases, with 25 bases between them. The chain's CDR3 is CASQDLHGQGSNYGYTF. Here the CDR3 DNA reads TGTGCCAGTCAAGACCTGCATGGGCAGGGAAGCAACTATGGCTACACCTTC.

V and J are TRBV19 and TRBJ1-4; 10 positions agree with TRBD1. CDR1 is LNHDA, CDR2 SQIVND, per germline (reference sequence). This CDR3 spans 14 amino acids. The V segment lost 5 bases and the J segment 7 bases; nucleotides outside the gene matches: 4. CDR3 DNA: TGTGCCAGTAGTCCAGGGACAGGGGTTGAAAAACTGTTTTTT. It is translated as CASSPGTGVEKLFF.

This chain uses TRBV2 with TRBJ1-5; perhaps TRBD1 as D (6 bases). Germline V lookup: CDR1 SNHLY, CDR2 FYNNEI. V was pared by 5 bases and J by 3 bases, with 17 bases between. The CDR3 is 16 residues long. CDR3 DNA sequence: TGTGCCAGCAGTATAAAACCGGGACACCTCAATCAGCCCCAGCATTTT. Translating gives CASSIKPGHLNQPQHF.